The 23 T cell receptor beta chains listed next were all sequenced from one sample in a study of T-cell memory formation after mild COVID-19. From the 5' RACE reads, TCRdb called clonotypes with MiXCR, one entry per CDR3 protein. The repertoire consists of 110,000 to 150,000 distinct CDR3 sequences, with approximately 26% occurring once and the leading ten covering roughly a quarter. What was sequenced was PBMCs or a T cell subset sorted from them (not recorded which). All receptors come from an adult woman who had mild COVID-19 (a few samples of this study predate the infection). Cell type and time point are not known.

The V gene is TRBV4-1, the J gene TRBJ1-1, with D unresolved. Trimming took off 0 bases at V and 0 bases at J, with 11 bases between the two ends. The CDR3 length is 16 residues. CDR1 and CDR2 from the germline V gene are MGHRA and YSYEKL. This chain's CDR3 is CASSQEGSLMNTEAFF. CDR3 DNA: TGCGCCAGCAGCCAAGAGGGGAGTCTGATGAACACTGAAGCTTTCTTT.

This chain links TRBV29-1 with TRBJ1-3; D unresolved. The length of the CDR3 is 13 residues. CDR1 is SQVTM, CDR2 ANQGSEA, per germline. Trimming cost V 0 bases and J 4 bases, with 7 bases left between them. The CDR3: CSVEDLGGNTIYF. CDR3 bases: TGCAGCGTTGAAGATCTGGGGGGAAACACCATATATTTT.

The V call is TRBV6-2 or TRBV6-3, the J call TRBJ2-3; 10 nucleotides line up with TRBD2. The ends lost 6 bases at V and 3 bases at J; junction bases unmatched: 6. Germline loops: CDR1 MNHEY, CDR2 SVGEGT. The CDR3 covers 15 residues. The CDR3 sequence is CASRPLAGETDTQYF. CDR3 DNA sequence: TGTGCCAGCAGGCCGCTAGCGGGAGAGACAGATACGCAGTATTTT.

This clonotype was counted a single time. This chain's CDR3 is CASSLVDRGPTGELFF. The DNA for the CDR3 is TGTGCCAGCAGCTTGGTGGACAGGGGGCCAACCGGGGAGCTGTTTTTT. J is TRBJ2-2 and V is TRBV5-6; 11 positions agree with TRBD1. The CDR3 is 16 amino acids. Germline V gene lookup returns CDR1 SGHDT and CDR2 YYEEEE. With V trimmed by 0 bases and J by 5 bases, 3 bases remained unmatched.

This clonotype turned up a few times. The CDR3 coding sequence is TGTGCCAGCAGTTTCGGTCCTAGTTACTACGAGCAGTACTTC. Amino acids: CASSFGPSYYEQYF. The J gene is TRBJ2-7, the V gene TRBV12-3 or TRBV12-4, with D hard to call. This CDR3 comprises 14 residues. Trimming removed 3 bases at V and 3 bases at J, with 12 bases between.

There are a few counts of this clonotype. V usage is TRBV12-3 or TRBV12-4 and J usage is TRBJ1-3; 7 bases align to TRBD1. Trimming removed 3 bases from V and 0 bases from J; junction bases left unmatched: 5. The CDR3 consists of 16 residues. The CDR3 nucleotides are TGTGCCAGCAGTTTTCCGACAGGGTACTCTGGAAACACCATATATTTT. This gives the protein CASSFPTGYSGNTIYF.

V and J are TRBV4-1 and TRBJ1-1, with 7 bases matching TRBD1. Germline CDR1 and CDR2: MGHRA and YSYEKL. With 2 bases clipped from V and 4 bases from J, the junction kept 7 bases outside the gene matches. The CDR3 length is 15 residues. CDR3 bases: TGCGCCAGCAGCCAACCCACAGGGGAGGCCACTGAAGCTTTCTTT. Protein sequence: CASSQPTGEATEAFF.

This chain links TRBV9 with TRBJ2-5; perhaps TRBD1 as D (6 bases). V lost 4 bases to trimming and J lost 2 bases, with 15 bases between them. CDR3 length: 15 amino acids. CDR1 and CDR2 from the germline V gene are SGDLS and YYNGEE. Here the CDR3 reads CASSTAWGLQETQYF. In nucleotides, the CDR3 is TGTGCCAGCAGCACGGCCTGGGGGCTTCAAGAGACCCAGTACTTC.

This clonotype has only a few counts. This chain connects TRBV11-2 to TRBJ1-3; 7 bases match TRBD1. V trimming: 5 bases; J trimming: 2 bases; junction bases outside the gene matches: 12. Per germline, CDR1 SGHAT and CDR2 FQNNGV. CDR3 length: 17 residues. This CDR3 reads CASSPLRDRAAGNTIYF. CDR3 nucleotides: TGTGCCAGCAGCCCACTAAGAGACAGGGCGGCTGGAAACACCATATATTTT.

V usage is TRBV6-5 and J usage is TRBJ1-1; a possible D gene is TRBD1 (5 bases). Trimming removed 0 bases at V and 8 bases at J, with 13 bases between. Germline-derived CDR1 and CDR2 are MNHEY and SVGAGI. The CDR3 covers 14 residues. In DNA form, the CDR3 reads TGTGCCAGCAGTTACTCATTAGGGAGGGGAGAAGCTTTCTTT. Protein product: CASSYSLGRGEAFF.

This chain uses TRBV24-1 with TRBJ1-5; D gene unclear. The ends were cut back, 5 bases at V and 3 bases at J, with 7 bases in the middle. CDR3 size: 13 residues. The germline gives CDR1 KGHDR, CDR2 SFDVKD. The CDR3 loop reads CATSVILNQPQHF. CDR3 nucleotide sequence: TGTGCCACCAGTGTGATTCTCAATCAGCCCCAGCATTTT.

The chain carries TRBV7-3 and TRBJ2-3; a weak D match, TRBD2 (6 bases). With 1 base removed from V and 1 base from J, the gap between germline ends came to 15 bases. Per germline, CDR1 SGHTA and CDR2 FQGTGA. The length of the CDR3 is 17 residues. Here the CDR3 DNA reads TGTGCCAGCAGCTTAAACCAGGCGGGATGGGGCACAGATACGCAGTATTTT. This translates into CASSLNQAGWGTDTQYF.

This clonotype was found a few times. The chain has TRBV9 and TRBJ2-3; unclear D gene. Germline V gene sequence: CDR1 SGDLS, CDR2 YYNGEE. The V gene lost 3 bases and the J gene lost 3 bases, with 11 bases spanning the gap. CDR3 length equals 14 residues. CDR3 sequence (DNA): TGTGCCAGCAGCGCCTCCGGCCGGACAGATACGCAGTATTTT. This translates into CASSASGRTDTQYF.

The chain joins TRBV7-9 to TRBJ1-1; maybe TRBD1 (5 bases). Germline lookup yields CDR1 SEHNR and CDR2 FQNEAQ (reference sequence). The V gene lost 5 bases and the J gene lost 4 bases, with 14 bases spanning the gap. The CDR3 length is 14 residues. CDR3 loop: CASSPRGGGTEAFF. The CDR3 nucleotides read TGTGCCAGCAGCCCGAGAGGTGGGGGCACTGAAGCTTTCTTT.

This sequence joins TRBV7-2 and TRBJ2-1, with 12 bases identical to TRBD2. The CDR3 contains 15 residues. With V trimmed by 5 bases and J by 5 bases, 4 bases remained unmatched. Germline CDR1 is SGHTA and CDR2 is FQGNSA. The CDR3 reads CASSPGLAGNNEQFF. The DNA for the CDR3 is TGTGCCAGCAGCCCCGGACTAGCGGGGAACAATGAGCAGTTCTTC.

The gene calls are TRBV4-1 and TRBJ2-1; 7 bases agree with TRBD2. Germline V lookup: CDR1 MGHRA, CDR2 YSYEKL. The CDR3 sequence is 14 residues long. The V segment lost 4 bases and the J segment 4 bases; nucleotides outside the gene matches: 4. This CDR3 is CASSRGGPYNEQFF. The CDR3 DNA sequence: TGCGCCAGCAGCCGCGGGGGACCATACAATGAGCAGTTCTTC.

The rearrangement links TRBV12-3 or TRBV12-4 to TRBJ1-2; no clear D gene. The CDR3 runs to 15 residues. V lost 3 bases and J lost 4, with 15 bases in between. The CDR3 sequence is CASSFPLAGGYGYTF. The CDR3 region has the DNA TGTGCCAGCAGTTTTCCACTCGCGGGCGGCTATGGCTACACCTTC.

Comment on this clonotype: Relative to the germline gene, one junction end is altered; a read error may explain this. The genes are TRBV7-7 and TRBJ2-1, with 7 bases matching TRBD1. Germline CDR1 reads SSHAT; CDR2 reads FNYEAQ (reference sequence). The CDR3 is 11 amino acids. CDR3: CASSSGQNQFF. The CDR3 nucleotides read TGTGCTAGCAGCTCGGGACAGAACCAGTTCTTC.

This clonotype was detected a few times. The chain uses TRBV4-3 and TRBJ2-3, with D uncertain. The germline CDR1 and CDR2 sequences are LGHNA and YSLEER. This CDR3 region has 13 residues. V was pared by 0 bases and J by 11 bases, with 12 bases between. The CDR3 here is CASSQEVLVGQYF. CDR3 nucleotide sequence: TGCGCCAGCAGCCAAGAGGTCCTAGTAGGGCAGTATTTT.

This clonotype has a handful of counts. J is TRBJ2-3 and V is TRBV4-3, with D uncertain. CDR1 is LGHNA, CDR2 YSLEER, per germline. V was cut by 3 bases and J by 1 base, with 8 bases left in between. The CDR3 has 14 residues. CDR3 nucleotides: TGCGCCAGCAGCCATGGTTCAGGCACAGATACGCAGTATTTT. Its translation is CASSHGSGTDTQYF.

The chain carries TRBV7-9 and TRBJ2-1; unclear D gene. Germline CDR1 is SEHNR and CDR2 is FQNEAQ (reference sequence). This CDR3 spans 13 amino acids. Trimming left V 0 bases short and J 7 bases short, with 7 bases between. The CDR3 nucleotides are TGTGCCAGCAGCTTAGCACCCCCGAATGAGCAGTTCTTC. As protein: CASSLAPPNEQFF.

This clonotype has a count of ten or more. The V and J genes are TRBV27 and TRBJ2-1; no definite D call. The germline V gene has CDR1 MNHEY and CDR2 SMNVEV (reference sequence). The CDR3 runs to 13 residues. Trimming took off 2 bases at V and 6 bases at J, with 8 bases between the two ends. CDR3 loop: CASSLTRTNEQFF. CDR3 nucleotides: TGTGCCAGCAGTTTAACGCGGACCAATGAGCAGTTCTTC.

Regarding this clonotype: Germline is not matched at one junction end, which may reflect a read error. CDR3 amino acids: CASSPLLVGDVIQETQYF. The DNA of the CDR3 is TGTGCCAGCAGTCCCCTTCTGGTGGGGGATGTGATCCAAGAGACACAGTACTTC. The genes are TRBV6-1 and TRBJ2-5; D may be TRBD1 or TRBD2 (5 bases each). Germline CDR1 MNHNS, CDR2 SASEGT. The CDR3 runs to 18 residues.